This entry lists 17 T cell receptor beta chains sequenced from one sample in a study of T cell repertoires in cytomegalovirus infection. Each CDR3 protein is one row after TCRdb ran MiXCR on the reads. Counted here are 600,000 to 800,000 distinct CDR3 sequences, approximately 24% occurring once; the ten biggest clones make up under 8.5%. The sequenced sample consisted of CD8+ T cells from PBMCs. These receptors originate from a human donor in good health (CMV status not recorded). Some clones in this sample may be carry-over from other donors' samples.

Concerning this clonotype itself: A much larger clone lies one base from this, so it may be a read error. V is TRBV12-3 or TRBV12-4 and J is TRBJ2-3, with a tentative D call TRBD1 (6 bases). The CDR3 contains 17 residues. Trimming pared 3 bases from V and 1 base from J, leaving 17 bases between. The CDR3 sequence is CASSFVLVGAGTDTQYF. CDR3 in DNA: TGTGCCAGCAGTTTCGTCTTAGTGGGGGCGGGCACAGATACGCAGTATTTT.

This clonotype came up a few times. The chain joins TRBV3-1 to TRBJ2-1, with a possible D match to TRBD2 (5 bases). The CDR3 has 16 residues. Germline V gives CDR1 LGHDT, CDR2 YNNKEL (reference sequence). V was cut by 6 bases and J by 7 bases, with 22 bases left in between. CDR3: CASSPSSMGSGNEQFF. CDR3 DNA: TGTGCCAGCAGTCCGTCCTCGATGGGATCGGGGAATGAGCAGTTCTTC.

V usage is TRBV6-2 or TRBV6-3 and J usage is TRBJ2-7; D may be TRBD2 (6 bases). Germline values: CDR1 MNHEY, CDR2 SVGEGT. The CDR3 covers 15 residues. Deletions cut 8 bases from V and 2 bases from J, with 19 bases between. CDR3 in amino acids: CASHSLLAEPYEQYV. CDR3 nucleotide sequence: TGTGCCAGCCATTCGCTCTTAGCGGAACCCTACGAGCAGTACGTC.

This clonotype was seen more than once but under ten times. J is TRBJ1-1 and V is TRBV6-2 or TRBV6-3; D gene uncertain. The CDR3 sequence is 16 residues long. The germline V gene has CDR1 MNHEY and CDR2 SVGEGT. V was shortened by 2 bases and J by 3 bases, with 16 bases between the two germline ends. CDR3 nucleotides: TGTGCCAGCAGTTACCCCTGGACTTACCCTTACACTGAAGCTTTCTTT. This translates into CASSYPWTYPYTEAFF.

This clonotype was seen at least ten times. The chain couples TRBV7-2 to TRBJ2-5, with TRBD1 identical over 9 bases. CDR1 and CDR2 (germline): SGHTA, FQGNSA. Trimming cost V 1 base and J 1 base; bases outside gene matches: 13. The CDR3 length is 19 residues. The CDR3 sequence is CASSLDLRDRVTFQETQYF. The CDR3, as DNA: TGTGCCAGCAGCTTAGACCTCCGGGACAGGGTTACCTTCCAAGAGACCCAGTACTTC.

The chain is built from TRBV28 and TRBJ2-5; possibly TRBD1 for D (6 bases). The CDR3 is 14 residues long. Trimming pared 7 bases from V and 5 bases from J, leaving 17 bases between. Germline V gene sequence: CDR1 MDHEN, CDR2 SYDVKM. As DNA, the CDR3 is TGTGCCAGCACCCCCGACAGGATCGGGGAGACCCAGTACTTC. It specifies CASTPDRIGETQYF. The full variable domain, with the rest looked up from reference TRBV28 and TRBJ2-5, is DVKVTQSSRYLVKRTGEKVFLECVQDMDHENMFWYRQDPGLGLRLIYFSYDVKMKEKGDIPEGYSVSREKKERFSLILESASTNQTSMYLCASTPDRIGETQYFGPGTRLLVL.

This clonotype appeared a few times. The chain couples TRBV20-1 to TRBJ2-1; TRBD2 agrees at 8 bases. J lost 0 bases, V lost 6 bases, and 7 bases had no gene match. The germline V gene has CDR1 DFQATT and CDR2 SNEGSKA (reference sequence). The CDR3 length is 15 residues. For the CDR3, the DNA is TGCAGTGCCCGATTCCTAGCGGGCTCCTACAATGAGCAGTTCTTC. This gives the protein CSARFLAGSYNEQFF.

This clonotype was detected a few times. V is TRBV5-6 and J is TRBJ2-7; TRBD1 matches 7 bases. From germline, CDR1 is SGHDT and CDR2 YYEEEE. The CDR3 extends over 16 amino acids. Trimming removed 4 bases from V and 0 bases from J; junction bases left unmatched: 10. CDR3 amino acids: CASSGPGQLFSYEQYF. The CDR3 DNA sequence: TGTGCCAGCAGCGGGCCGGGACAGCTTTTCTCCTACGAGCAGTACTTC.

This chain uses TRBV6-6 with TRBJ1-1; TRBD1 might be the D (5 bases). The germline V gene has CDR1 MNHNY and CDR2 SVGAGI (reference sequence). The CDR3 has 15 residues. V lost 4 bases, J lost 4 bases, and 16 bases lay in between. CDR3 sequence (DNA): TGTGCCAGCAGTTTGAGGGGATCGTGGGGCACTGAAGCTTTCTTT. This codes for CASSLRGSWGTEAFF.

This chain links TRBV20-1 with TRBJ1-2; maybe TRBD1 (6 bases). From germline, CDR1 is DFQATT and CDR2 SNEGSKA (reference sequence). CDR3 length: 16 amino acids. V lost 0 bases and J lost 4, with 18 bases in between. CDR3 sequence reads: CSARDGGAGAAYGYTF. The CDR3 nucleotides read TGCAGTGCTAGAGATGGGGGTGCAGGGGCAGCCTATGGCTACACCTTC.

This chain connects TRBV19 to TRBJ1-1; D remains unclear. Trimming took 7 bases from V and 0 from J, leaving 12 bases between them. The V gene's germline CDR1 is LNHDA and CDR2 SQIVND (reference sequence). This CDR3 comprises 14 residues. CDR3 coding DNA: TGTGCCAGTACGCGGGGATTAATGAACACTGAAGCTTTCTTT. As protein: CASTRGLMNTEAFF.

The table lists this clonotype with a few counts. The J gene is TRBJ2-7, the V gene TRBV6-5; 11 bases match TRBD2. This CDR3 has 15 residues. Germline V gene sequence: CDR1 MNHEY, CDR2 SVGAGI. V lost 4 bases and J lost 5; bases outside the gene matches: 7. The CDR3 DNA is TGTGCCAGCAGTTTGATAGCGGGGGGGCCCCACGAGCAGTACGTC. Protein: CASSLIAGGPHEQYV.

This clonotype was observed a few times. V and J are TRBV28 and TRBJ2-5; D is perhaps TRBD1 or TRBD2 (6 bases each). CDR1 is MDHEN and CDR2 is SYDVKM in the germline V gene. This CDR3 contains 16 residues. Trimming shortened V by 4 bases and J by 4 bases, and 19 bases separated the two germline ends. DNA of the CDR3: TGTGCCAGCAGTTCCGCGCAAGGGGGGCGCAGAGAGACCCAGTACTTC. This sequence encodes CASSSAQGGRRETQYF. The full variable domain, its missing parts supplied by reference TRBV28 and TRBJ2-5, is DVKVTQSSRYLVKRTGEKVFLECVQDMDHENMFWYRQDPGLGLRLIYFSYDVKMKEKGDIPEGYSVSREKKERFSLILESASTNQTSMYLCASSSAQGGRRETQYFGPGTRLLVL.

In its sample, this clonotype was seen a few times. The chain carries TRBV28 and TRBJ1-2; 7 bases agree with TRBD1. The CDR3 runs 14 residues. Looked up from germline, CDR1 is MDHEN and CDR2 is SYDVKM. V was pared by 2 bases and J by 3 bases, with 3 bases of the junction left unmatched. The chain's CDR3 is CASSLEQGYYGYTF. The DNA for the CDR3 is TGTGCCAGCAGTTTAGAACAGGGGTACTATGGCTACACCTTC.

The chain recombines TRBV20-1 with TRBJ1-5; D gene ambiguous. The ends were cut back, 0 bases at V and 0 bases at J, with 18 bases in the middle. Looked up from germline, CDR1 is DFQATT and CDR2 is SNEGSKA (reference sequence). This CDR3 is 18 amino acids long. Here the CDR3 DNA reads TGCAGTGCTAGAGATTTTCAAACTTACACCTATAGCAATCAGCCCCAGCATTTT. It is translated as CSARDFQTYTYSNQPQHF.

The rearrangement uses TRBV28 and TRBJ2-7; a weak D match, TRBD1 (6 bases). The V and J ends lost 5 bases and 4 bases respectively, with 18 bases between them. The CDR3 is made up of 15 amino acids. Germline V gene lookup returns CDR1 MDHEN and CDR2 SYDVKM. In DNA, the CDR3 is TGTGCCAGCAGTGCCGCCTCCGGGACAATTTACGAGCAGTACGTC. Protein: CASSAASGTIYEQYV.

This clonotype was seen ten or more times. The genes are TRBV28 and TRBJ2-6; D gene ambiguous. The CDR3 is 14 amino acids. The germline V gene has CDR1 MDHEN and CDR2 SYDVKM. The germline V and J ends were trimmed by 2 bases and 0 bases, with 2 bases remaining between them. CDR3 residues: CASSLTSGANVLTF. The CDR3 nucleotides read TGTGCCAGCAGTTTAACCTCTGGGGCCAACGTCCTGACTTTC.